This TCR beta chain derives from a study of molecular identifiers for immune sequencing clone quantification (dated by TCRdb to 2016 to 2018). The study in broad terms: In a replicate experiment, RNA from around 18,000 or 91,000 naive CD8 T cells was split into five aliquots, four of which were sequenced. This methods study used CD8 T cells to benchmark TCR RNA copy counting and molecular-identifier clustering-based TCR repertoire sequencing (MIDCIRS).

Receptors were amplified or captured by PCR. Data came from a NextSeq 500. Preparation of bulk TCR libraries followed a previously described approach, with the TCR primers listed in Table S5. Purification of total RNA was performed with the Qiagen AllPrep DNA/RNA kit. Before analysis, reads from multiple sequencing runs of the same library were pooled. The original pipeline was this. Reads were retained only if an exact TCR constant sequence was present, and the retained reads were trimmed to 150 nt and grouped according to their 12-nt molecular barcodes. Reads within each barcode group were sub-clustered using a 15% Levenshtein threshold, and quality-weighted consensus sequences were constructed for each RNA molecule. Non-functional sequences were discarded, and so were lower-count sequences lying one edit away from another sequence. Based on fitting two negative binomial distributions, any barcode sub-cluster with under 20% of the maximum read count was discarded. In TCRdb, the public reads were trimmed at Q25 with fastp and aligned with MiXCR, with productive beta chains retained. Rows with a matching CDR3 protein are joined into one entry that keeps the most common DNA and genes. The V and J calls follow TCRdb's processing rather than the paper's. This sample is represented by about 510,000 distinct CDR3 sequences; around 23% of them were singletons. 0.7% to 0.9% of the sample is taken by the ten largest.

Including cysteine and phenylalanine, the CDR3 has 14 amino acids. CDR3 DNA only is kept here, 42 bases in frame from base 1. For CDR1 and CDR2, the germline V gene (reference sequence) lists MNHEY and SMNVEV. From V the trimming removes 2 bases and from J it removes 5 bases, while the gene matches leave 3 bases of the junction unaccounted for. This clonotype came up many times. The clone's antigen remains unknown. No per-base quality is available; no much larger clone lies one base away. Naive CD8 T cell libraries were made from 20,000 to 1,000,000 sorted cells using 10%, 30% or 50% of purified RNA. Naive CD8 T cells were FACS-sorted as CD8+CD4-CCR7+CD45RA+ on a BD FACSAria II into RLT Plus buffer. To test detection sensitivity, Jurkat RNA equal to some 11 TCR copies was added to samples of about 20,000-1,000,000 naive CD8 T cells. CD8 T cells were enriched with RosetteSep CD8+ T Cell Enrichment Cocktail and Ficoll-Paque, followed by ACK red cell lysis.

On the study overall, not on this receptor specifically: In CMV-specific effector cells, over 97% of molecules were held by clones above 20 RNA copies, whereas under 1% of molecules were held by such clones in naive cells. Without barcode sub-clustering, chimeric consensus sequences inflated TCR diversity; chimeras reached as high as 47%. Even against a background of 800,000 to 1,000,000 naive CD8 T cells, spiked-in Jurkat TCR RNA amounting to a single cell's worth was reported to be detectable. The sizes of highly expanded clones could end up underestimated when identical TCR molecules share a barcode. The naive libraries included spiked-in Jurkat TCR RNA (over nine copies' worth), and this RNA is not part of the donor repertoire. Modeling estimated roughly 3.2 recovered TCR RNA copies per cell, compared with 9.5 to 10 by digital PCR, which implies about 30% capture efficiency.

Sequenced: naive CD8+ T cells from blood, with Jurkat cell RNA spiked in. The cell subset or site label corresponds to: FACS-sorted CD8+CD4-CCR7+CD45RA+ naive T cells. The V and J genes are TRBV27 and TRBJ2-7, with 10 bases in between that match TRBD1. This sequence originates from a human donor in good health. Some libraries in this study had Jurkat cell RNA spiked in. The DNA is TGTGCCAGCAGTTTAGGACAGGGGGTCAACGAGCAGTACTTC. Translated, it gives CASSLGQGVNEQYF.